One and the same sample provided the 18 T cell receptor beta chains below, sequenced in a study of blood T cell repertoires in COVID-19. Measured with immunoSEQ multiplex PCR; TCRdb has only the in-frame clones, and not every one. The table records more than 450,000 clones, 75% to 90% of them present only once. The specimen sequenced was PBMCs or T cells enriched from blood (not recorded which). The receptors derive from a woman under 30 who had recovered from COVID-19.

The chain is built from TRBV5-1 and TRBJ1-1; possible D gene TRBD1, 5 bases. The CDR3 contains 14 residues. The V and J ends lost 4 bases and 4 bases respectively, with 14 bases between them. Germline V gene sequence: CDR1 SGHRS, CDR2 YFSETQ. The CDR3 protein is CASSRQGPATEAFF. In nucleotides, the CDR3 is TGCGCCAGCAGCAGGCAGGGTCCTGCCACTGAAGCTTTCTTT.

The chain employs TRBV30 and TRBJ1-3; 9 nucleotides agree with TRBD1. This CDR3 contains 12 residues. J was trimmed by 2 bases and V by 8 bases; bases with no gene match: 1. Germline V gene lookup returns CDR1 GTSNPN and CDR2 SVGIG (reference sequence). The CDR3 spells CARTGAGNTIYF. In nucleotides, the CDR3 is TGTGCCCGGACAGGGGCTGGAAACACCATATATTTT.

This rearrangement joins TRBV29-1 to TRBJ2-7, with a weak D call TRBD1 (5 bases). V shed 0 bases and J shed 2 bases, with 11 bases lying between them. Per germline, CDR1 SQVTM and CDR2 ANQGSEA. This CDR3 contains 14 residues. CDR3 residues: CSVEDSRVPYEQYF. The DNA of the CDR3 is TGCAGCGTTGAAGACTCCAGGGTCCCCTACGAGCAGTACTTC.

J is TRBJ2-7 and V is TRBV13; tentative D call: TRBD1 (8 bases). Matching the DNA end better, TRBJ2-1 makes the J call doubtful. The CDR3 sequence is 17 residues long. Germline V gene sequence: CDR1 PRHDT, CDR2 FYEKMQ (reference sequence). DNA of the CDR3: TGTGCCAGCAGCTCCGTTTGGACAGGGAGGGCCTACAATGAGCAGTTCTTC. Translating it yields CASSSVWTGRAYNEQFF.

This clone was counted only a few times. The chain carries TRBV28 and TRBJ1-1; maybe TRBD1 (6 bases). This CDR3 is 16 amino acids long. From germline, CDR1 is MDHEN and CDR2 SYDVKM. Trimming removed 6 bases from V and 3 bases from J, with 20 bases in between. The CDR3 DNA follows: TGTGCCAGCAGACCTGTGTCGGGGGGCCGACACACTGAAGCTTTCTTT. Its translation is CASRPVSGGRHTEAFF. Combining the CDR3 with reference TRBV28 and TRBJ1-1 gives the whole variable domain DVKVTQSSRYLVKRTGEKVFLECVQDMDHENMFWYRQDPGLGLRLIYFSYDVKMKEKGDIPEGYSVSREKKERFSLILESASTNQTSMYLCASRPVSGGRHTEAFFGQGTRLTVV.

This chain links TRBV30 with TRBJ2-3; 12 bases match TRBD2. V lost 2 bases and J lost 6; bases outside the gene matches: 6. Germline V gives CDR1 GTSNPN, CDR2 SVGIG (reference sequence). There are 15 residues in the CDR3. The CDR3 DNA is TGTGCCTGGAGTATACTAGCGGGGGGTGGGGATACGCAGTATTTT. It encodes CAWSILAGGGDTQYF.

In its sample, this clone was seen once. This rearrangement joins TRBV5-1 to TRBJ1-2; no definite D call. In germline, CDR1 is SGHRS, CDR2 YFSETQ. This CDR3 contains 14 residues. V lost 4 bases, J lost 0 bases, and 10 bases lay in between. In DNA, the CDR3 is TGCGCCAGCAGCCCTGCGGTATCTAACTATGGCTACACCTTC. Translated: CASSPAVSNYGYTF.

CDR3 DNA: TGTGCCAGCAGTGGCCCTACTAGCGGGGGTTTCAATGAGCAGTTCTTC. It specifies CASSGPTSGGFNEQFF. The rearrangement links TRBV6-4 to TRBJ2-1; 11 bases line up with TRBD2. The CDR3 covers 16 residues. Germline-derived CDR1 and CDR2 are MRHNA and SNTAGT. The trim removed 4 bases at V and 6 bases at J, leaving 8 bases unmatched.

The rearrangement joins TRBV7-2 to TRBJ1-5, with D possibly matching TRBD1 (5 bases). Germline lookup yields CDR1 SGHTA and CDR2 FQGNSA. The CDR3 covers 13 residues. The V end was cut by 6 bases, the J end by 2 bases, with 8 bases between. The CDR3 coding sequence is TGTGCCAGCAGTGGAGGGGGCAATCAGCCCCAGCATTTT. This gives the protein CASSGGGNQPQHF.

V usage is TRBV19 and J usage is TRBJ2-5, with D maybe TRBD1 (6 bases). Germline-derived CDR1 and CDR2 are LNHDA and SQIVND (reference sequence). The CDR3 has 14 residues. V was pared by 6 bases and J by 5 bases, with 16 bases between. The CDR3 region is CASRRSRGVETQYF. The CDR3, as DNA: TGTGCCAGTAGGAGATCCAGGGGAGTTGAGACCCAGTACTTC.

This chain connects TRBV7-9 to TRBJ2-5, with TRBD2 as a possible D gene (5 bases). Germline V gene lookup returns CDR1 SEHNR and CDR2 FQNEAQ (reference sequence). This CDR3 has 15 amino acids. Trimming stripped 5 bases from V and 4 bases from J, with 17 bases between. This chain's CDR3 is CASSPGSGPGETQYF. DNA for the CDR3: TGTGCCAGCAGCCCCGGCAGCGGCCCTGGAGAGACCCAGTACTTC.

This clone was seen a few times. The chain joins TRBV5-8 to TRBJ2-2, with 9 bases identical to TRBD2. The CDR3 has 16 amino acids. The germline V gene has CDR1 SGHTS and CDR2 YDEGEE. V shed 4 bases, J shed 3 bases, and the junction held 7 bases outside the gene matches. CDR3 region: CASSPGGGADTGELFF. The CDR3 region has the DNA TGTGCCAGCAGCCCCGGCGGGGGGGCGGACACCGGGGAGCTGTTTTTT.

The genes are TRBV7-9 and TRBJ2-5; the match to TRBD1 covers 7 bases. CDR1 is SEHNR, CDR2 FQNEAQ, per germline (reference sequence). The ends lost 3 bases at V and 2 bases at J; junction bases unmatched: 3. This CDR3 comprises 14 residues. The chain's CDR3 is CASSFWGQQETQYF. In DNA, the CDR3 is TGTGCCAGCAGCTTCTGGGGACAGCAAGAGACCCAGTACTTC.

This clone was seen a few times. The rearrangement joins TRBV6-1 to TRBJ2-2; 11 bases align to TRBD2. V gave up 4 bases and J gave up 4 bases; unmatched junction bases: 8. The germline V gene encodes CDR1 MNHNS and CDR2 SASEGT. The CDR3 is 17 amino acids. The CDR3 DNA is TGTGCCAGCAGTGCTAAAGGGGGACTAGCGGTCACCGGGGAGCTGTTTTTT. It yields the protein CASSAKGGLAVTGELFF.

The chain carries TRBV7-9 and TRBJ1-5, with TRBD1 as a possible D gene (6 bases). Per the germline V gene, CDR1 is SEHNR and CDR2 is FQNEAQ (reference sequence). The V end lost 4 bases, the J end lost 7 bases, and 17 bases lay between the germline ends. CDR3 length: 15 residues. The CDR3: CASSYPSGERQPQHF. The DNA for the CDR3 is TGTGCCAGCAGCTACCCCTCAGGGGAGAGGCAGCCCCAGCATTTT.

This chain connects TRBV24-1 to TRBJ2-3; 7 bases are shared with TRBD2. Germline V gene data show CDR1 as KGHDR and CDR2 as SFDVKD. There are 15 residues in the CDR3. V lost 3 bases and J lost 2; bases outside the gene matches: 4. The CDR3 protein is CATSDTAGLTDTQYF. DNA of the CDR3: TGTGCCACCAGTGATACAGCGGGACTCACAGATACGCAGTATTTT.

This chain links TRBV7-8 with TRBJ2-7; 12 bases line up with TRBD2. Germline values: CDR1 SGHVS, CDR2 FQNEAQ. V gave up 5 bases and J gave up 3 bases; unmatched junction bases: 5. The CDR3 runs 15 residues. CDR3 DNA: TGTGCCAGCAGCCCTACTAGCGGGAGGAGCTACGAGCAGTACTTC. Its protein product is CASSPTSGRSYEQYF.

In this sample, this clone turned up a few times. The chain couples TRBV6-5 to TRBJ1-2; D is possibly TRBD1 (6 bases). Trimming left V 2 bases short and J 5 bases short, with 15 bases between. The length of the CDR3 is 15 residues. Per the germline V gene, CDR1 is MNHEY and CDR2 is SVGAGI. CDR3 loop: CASSYQGRGPYGYTF. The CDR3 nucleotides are TGTGCCAGCAGTTACCAGGGGCGAGGTCCTTATGGCTACACCTTC.